This entry lists 32 T cell receptor beta chains sequenced from one sample in a study of blood T cell repertoires in COVID-19. Profiling relied on immunoSEQ multiplex PCR, and the TCRdb table lists in-frame clones only, not all of them. The sample has about 490,000 clones, roughly 88% seen once. Sequencing was done on a sample of peripheral blood. These receptors were obtained from a human donor in a cohort sampled during active COVID-19.

This clone occurred a few times. J is TRBJ2-5 and V is TRBV2; 10 bases align to TRBD2. The trim removed 6 bases at V and 4 bases at J, leaving 8 bases unmatched. The CDR3 covers 15 residues. Looked up from germline, CDR1 is SNHLY and CDR2 is FYNNEI. CDR3 region: CASSAGLALVETQYF. The CDR3 DNA reads TGTGCCAGCAGCGCGGGACTAGCGTTAGTAGAGACCCAGTACTTC.

CDR3 loop: CASSSAGQGGVFF. The DNA for the CDR3 is TGTGCCAGCAGTTCGGCGGGACAGGGGGGTGTTTTCTTT. The chain couples TRBV27 to TRBJ1-1; 11 nucleotides match TRBD1. The CDR3 is 13 residues long. V was clipped by 4 bases and J by 13 bases; unmatched bases: 8. The V gene's germline CDR1 is MNHEY and CDR2 SMNVEV (reference sequence).

This CDR3 reads CASTNLRGRNTEAFF. Written as DNA, the CDR3 is TGTGCCAGTACTAACCTCAGGGGAAGGAACACTGAAGCTTTCTTT. The chain employs TRBV19 and TRBJ1-1, with D perhaps TRBD1 (6 bases). V was trimmed by 7 bases and J by 1 base, leaving 16 bases between them. Per the germline V gene, CDR1 is LNHDA and CDR2 is SQIVND (reference sequence). CDR3 length: 15 residues.

The V call is TRBV6-5, the J call TRBJ1-2; TRBD1 matches 7 bases. The CDR3 is 15 residues long. With V trimmed by 2 bases and J by 8 bases, 11 bases remained unmatched. Germline lookup yields CDR1 MNHEY and CDR2 SVGAGI. CDR3 in amino acids: CASSYTGVQGGGYTF. CDR3 sequence (DNA): TGTGCCAGCAGTTACACCGGCGTCCAGGGGGGAGGCTACACCTTC.

The chain recombines TRBV7-9 with TRBJ2-1; TRBD2 matches 11 bases. The CDR3 contains 15 residues. Germline V gene sequence: CDR1 SEHNR, CDR2 FQNEAQ (reference sequence). V trimming: 5 bases; J trimming: 5 bases; junction bases outside the gene matches: 5. This chain's CDR3 is CASSRPSGRNNEQFF. In nucleotides, the CDR3 is TGTGCCAGCAGCCGGCCTAGCGGGAGGAACAATGAGCAGTTCTTC.

The chain employs TRBV9 and TRBJ1-2; D possibly corresponds to TRBD1 (5 bases). The V and J ends lost 0 bases and 5 bases respectively, with 20 bases between them. The CDR3 sequence is 17 residues long. From germline, CDR1 is SGDLS and CDR2 YYNGEE. CDR3 nucleotide sequence: TGTGCCAGCAGCGTAGGGCAGGGTTGGCGGAAACAGTATGGCTACACCTTC. This encodes CASSVGQGWRKQYGYTF.

This clone has only a few counts. The chain recombines TRBV14 with TRBJ2-7; weak D call: TRBD2 (6 bases). The CDR3 consists of 14 residues. The V end lost 7 bases, the J end lost 7 bases, and 20 bases lay between the germline ends. Germline lookup yields CDR1 SGHDN and CDR2 FVKESK. This CDR3 is CASTPGLRGGEQYF. In nucleotides, the CDR3 is TGTGCCAGCACGCCGGGACTCCGTGGTGGAGAGCAGTACTTC.

This clone was counted between two and nine times. The chain recombines TRBV27 with TRBJ1-1; possible D gene TRBD1, 5 bases. The germline CDR1 and CDR2 sequences are MNHEY and SMNVEV (reference sequence). There are 16 residues in the CDR3. Between the trimmed V and J ends, which lost 0 bases and 5 bases, there was a span of 16 bases. The CDR3 here is CASSLSVGAERTEAFF. CDR3 bases: TGTGCCAGCAGTTTATCGGTAGGGGCCGAACGGACTGAAGCTTTCTTT.

The J gene is TRBJ2-3, the V gene TRBV6-2 or TRBV6-3; 10 positions agree with TRBD2. The CDR3 is made up of 17 amino acids. The germline CDR1 and CDR2 sequences are MNHEY and SVGEGT. The V segment lost 5 bases and the J segment 1 base; nucleotides outside the gene matches: 9. DNA of the CDR3: TGTGCCAGCAGTATCCAGTCCCTAGCGGGAGGCACAGATACGCAGTATTTT. This sequence encodes CASSIQSLAGGTDTQYF.

CDR3 bases: TGTGCCAGCAGCTTTCAAGGAGGTCAGCCCCAGCATTTT. Translated, it gives CASSFQGGQPQHF. The rearrangement joins TRBV11-1 to TRBJ1-5; no clear D gene. The length of the CDR3 is 13 residues. In germline, CDR1 is SGHAT, CDR2 FQDESV (reference sequence). V lost 3 bases and J lost 6, with 9 bases in between.

The gene calls are TRBV24-1 and TRBJ2-4; TRBD1 matches 7 bases. CDR3 length equals 15 residues. Per germline, CDR1 KGHDR and CDR2 SFDVKD. Trimming took 4 bases from V and 5 from J; bases not matched to a gene: 7. CDR3 protein: CATSDPRDSENIQYF. The CDR3 DNA sequence: TGTGCCACCAGTGACCCCCGGGACAGCGAAAACATTCAGTACTTC.

The J gene is TRBJ2-7, the V gene TRBV11-3; D might be TRBD2 (5 bases). The CDR3 totals 15 residues. Germline-derived CDR1 and CDR2 are SGHNT and YENEEA. V lost 5 bases and J 1 base, leaving 15 bases between the germline ends. CDR3 DNA: TGTGCCAGCAGCACCGGAGACGGGGTGTCCTACGAGCAGTACTTC. Its protein is CASSTGDGVSYEQYF.

As regards this clone: Other DNA sequences within the sample encode an identical CDR3. This rearrangement joins TRBV6-5 to TRBJ2-7, with D possibly matching TRBD2 (5 bases). This CDR3 is 13 amino acids long. The germline V gene encodes CDR1 MNHEY and CDR2 SVGAGI. Trimming removed 8 bases from V and 3 bases from J, with 14 bases in between. This CDR3 is CASRDSGLYEQYF. CDR3 sequence (DNA): TGTGCCAGCCGGGATAGTGGGCTCTACGAGCAGTACTTC.

J is TRBJ2-3 and V is TRBV19; 10 nucleotides agree with TRBD2. The CDR3 length is 15 residues. Per the germline V gene, CDR1 is LNHDA and CDR2 is SQIVND (reference sequence). The ends lost 5 bases at V and 2 bases at J; junction bases unmatched: 4. The DNA for the CDR3 is TGTGCCAGTAGTGGAGGACTAGCGGTCACAGATACGCAGTATTTT. This codes for CASSGGLAVTDTQYF.

This chain connects TRBV28 to TRBJ2-1, with 7 bases matching TRBD2. This CDR3 has 12 residues. The J segment lost 14 bases and the V segment lost 6 bases, leaving 10 bases of the junction unmatched. Germline V CDR1 and CDR2: MDHEN, SYDVKM. The CDR3 DNA is TGTGCCAGCAGCGATACTAGCGCCCTTAAGTTCTTC. Translated: CASSDTSALKFF. Variable domain in full (rest from reference TRBV28 and TRBJ2-1): DVKVTQSSRYLVKRTGEKVFLECVQDMDHENMFWYRQDPGLGLRLIYFSYDVKMKEKGDIPEGYSVSREKKERFSLILESASTNQTSMYLCASSDTSALKFFGPGTRLTVL.

This chain uses TRBV29-1 with TRBJ2-3, with D unresolved. This CDR3 comprises 14 residues. The germline CDR1 and CDR2 sequences are SQVTM and ANQGSEA. Trimming removed 4 bases at V and 1 base at J, with 12 bases between. CDR3 sequence: CSVVLRVGTDTQYF. Written as DNA, the CDR3 is TGCAGCGTTGTACTCCGGGTCGGCACAGATACGCAGTATTTT.

J is TRBJ2-7 and V is TRBV5-4; the match to TRBD2 covers 7 bases. Per germline, CDR1 SGHNT and CDR2 YYREEE (reference sequence). This CDR3 has 15 residues. The J segment lost 1 base and the V segment lost 7 bases, leaving 11 bases of the junction unmatched. CDR3 sequence (DNA): TGTGCCAGCGGCGGGGGATCAGCGGATTCCTACGAGCAGTACTTC. Its translation: CASGGGSADSYEQYF. Using reference TRBV5-4 and TRBJ2-7 for the parts outside the CDR3, the full variable domain is ETGVTQSPTHLIKTRGQQVTLRCSSQSGHNTVSWYQQALGQGPQFIFQYYREEENGRGNFPPRFSGLQFPNYSSELNVNALELDDSALYLCASGGGSADSYEQYFGPGTRLTVT.

The J gene is TRBJ2-1, the V gene TRBV28; perhaps TRBD2 as D (7 bases). CDR3 size: 15 residues. Trimming cost V 5 bases and J 5 bases, with 16 bases left between them. CDR1 is MDHEN and CDR2 is SYDVKM in the germline V gene. CDR3 loop: CASSRGGGGHNEQFF. In DNA form, the CDR3 reads TGTGCCAGCAGTCGCGGGGGCGGAGGACACAATGAGCAGTTCTTC.

The chain employs TRBV7-9 and TRBJ2-1; possible D gene TRBD2, 5 bases. Germline assignment: CDR1 SEHNR and CDR2 FQNEAQ (reference sequence). Between the trimmed V and J ends, which lost 3 bases and 8 bases, there was a span of 8 bases. The CDR3 runs to 12 residues. In DNA form, the CDR3 reads TGTGCCAGCAGCTTCACGGGATATGAGCAGTTCTTC. Amino acid sequence: CASSFTGYEQFF.

This rearrangement joins TRBV6-6 to TRBJ2-1; tentative D call: TRBD1 (6 bases). The CDR3 consists of 16 residues. Trimming shortened V by 2 bases and J by 7 bases, and 18 bases separated the two germline ends. In germline, CDR1 is MNHNY, CDR2 SVGAGI (reference sequence). The CDR3 sequence: CASSYPLSNRENEQFF. CDR3 nucleotide sequence: TGTGCCAGCAGTTACCCTCTGTCAAACAGGGAGAATGAGCAGTTCTTC.

The chain joins TRBV5-4 to TRBJ2-3, with TRBD2 identical over 10 bases. The CDR3 runs to 17 residues. V was pared by 0 bases and J by 2 bases, with 6 bases of the junction left unmatched. Germline CDR1 SGHNT, CDR2 YYREEE (reference sequence). CDR3 DNA sequence: TGTGCCAGCAGCTTGGCTGGAGCGGGAGGGGTCACAGATACGCAGTATTTT. Encoded protein: CASSLAGAGGVTDTQYF. Complete variable domain (other parts from reference TRBV5-4 and TRBJ2-3): ETGVTQSPTHLIKTRGQQVTLRCSSQSGHNTVSWYQQALGQGPQFIFQYYREEENGRGNFPPRFSGLQFPNYSSELNVNALELDDSALYLCASSLAGAGGVTDTQYFGPGTRLTVL.

This chain links TRBV4-3 with TRBJ2-6; D is unclear. V was clipped by 1 base and J by 0 bases, with 4 bases between them. The CDR3 contains 15 residues. Looked up from germline, CDR1 is LGHNA and CDR2 is YSLEER. In DNA form, the CDR3 reads TGCGCCAGCAGCCAAGCCTACTCTGGGGCCAACGTCCTGACTTTC. Amino acid sequence: CASSQAYSGANVLTF.

The chain is built from TRBV29-1 and TRBJ1-5; 7 bases agree with TRBD1. This CDR3 is built from 13 residues. Germline CDR1 is SQVTM and CDR2 is ANQGSEA. Germline trimming cut 5 bases from V and 3 bases from J; bases unmatched to any gene: 4. The CDR3 DNA is TGCAGCGTTAGGGACAGCTACAATCAGCCCCAGCATTTT. Translating it yields CSVRDSYNQPQHF.

The chain recombines TRBV12-3 or TRBV12-4 with TRBJ2-7; no definite D call. The CDR3 has 13 amino acids. Deletions cut 10 bases from V and 5 bases from J, with 18 bases between. CDR3 DNA sequence: TGTGCCACACGATTGATCGGAGTCAACGAGCAGTACTTC. Its protein is CATRLIGVNEQYF.

Worth noting for this clone: The sample holds other DNA sequences that translate to the same CDR3. This sequence joins TRBV19 and TRBJ2-3; D call uncertain. V dropped 3 bases and J dropped 1 base, with 5 bases sitting between them. The CDR3 consists of 13 residues. Germline V gene sequence: CDR1 LNHDA, CDR2 SQIVND (reference sequence). Here the CDR3 reads CASSMSGTDTQYF. As DNA, the CDR3 is TGTGCCAGTAGTATGTCCGGCACAGATACGCAGTATTTT.

Concerning this clone: Other DNA sequences within the sample encode an identical CDR3. The chain has TRBV20-1 and TRBJ2-1, with D possibly being TRBD2 (5 bases). Germline CDR1 and CDR2: DFQATT and SNEGSKA (reference sequence). The CDR3 has 11 amino acids. Trimming removed 3 bases at V and 5 bases at J, with 5 bases between. DNA of the CDR3: TGCAGTGCTAGGAGGGACAATGAGCAGTTCTTC. It codes for CSARRDNEQFF.

This chain links TRBV29-1 with TRBJ1-2; possibly TRBD1 for D (5 bases). V lost 6 bases to trimming and J lost 8 bases, with 25 bases between them. CDR3 size: 15 residues. From germline, CDR1 is SQVTM and CDR2 ANQGSEA. In DNA form, the CDR3 reads TGCAGCGTAGATCGAGACAGCGATCAATTTGGGGGCTACACCTTC. Residues: CSVDRDSDQFGGYTF.

V and J are TRBV6-5 and TRBJ1-2; D is perhaps TRBD1 (5 bases). Trimming cost V 0 bases and J 2 bases, with 13 bases left between them. The germline V gene has CDR1 MNHEY and CDR2 SVGAGI. This CDR3 contains 16 residues. The CDR3 DNA follows: TGTGCCAGCAGTTACTCGATTATGGCAGGGAACTATGGCTACACCTTC. This codes for CASSYSIMAGNYGYTF.

The rearrangement links TRBV29-1 to TRBJ1-2, with no clear D. The CDR3 extends over 12 amino acids. Trimming shortened V by 4 bases and J by 4 bases, and 10 bases separated the two germline ends. Germline V lookup: CDR1 SQVTM, CDR2 ANQGSEA. CDR3 sequence reads: CSVVISVYGYTF. Written as DNA, the CDR3 is TGCAGCGTTGTAATTTCGGTCTATGGCTACACCTTC.

As regards this clone: The junction departs from germline at one end; a sequencing error may be responsible. The chain employs TRBV7-7 and TRBJ2-1, with D maybe TRBD2 (5 bases). The length of the CDR3 is 15 residues. Germline values: CDR1 SSHAT, CDR2 FNYEAQ (reference sequence). CDR3 nucleotides: TGTGCTAGCAGCTCCGGGGAGAGCTCCTACAATGAGCAGTTCTTC. Encoded protein: CASSSGESSYNEQFF. Full variable domain (outside the CDR3, taken from reference TRBV7-7 and TRBJ2-1): GAGVSQSPRYKVTKRGQDVTLRCDPISSHATLYWYQQALGQGPEFLTYFNYEAQPDKSGLPSDRFSAERPEGSISTLTIQRTEQRDSAMYRCASSSGESSYNEQFFGPGTRLTVL.

The chain links TRBV9 to TRBJ2-5; TRBD2 agrees at 11 bases. V was pared by 3 bases and J by 4 bases, with 8 bases of the junction left unmatched. There are 16 residues in the CDR3. Germline CDR1 reads SGDLS; CDR2 reads YYNGEE. The CDR3 nucleotides read TGTGCCAGCAGCGCCCTTCTAGCGGGAGGTGGAGAGACCCAGTACTTC. Its translation is CASSALLAGGGETQYF.

This rearrangement joins TRBV3-1 (or the pseudogene TRBV3-2) to TRBJ1-5, with a possible D match to TRBD1 (5 bases). This CDR3 region has 14 residues. Germline loops: CDR1 LGHDT, CDR2 YNNKEL (reference sequence). Trimming pared 2 bases from V and 4 bases from J, leaving 9 bases between. CDR3 coding DNA: TGTGCCAGCAGCCAATCTCAGGGAAATCAGCCCCAGCATTTT. Its protein is CASSQSQGNQPQHF.